A selection of T cell receptor beta chains follows, all from one sample in a study of blood T cell repertoires in COVID-19. Using immunoSEQ multiplex PCR, the repertoire was profiled, and TCRdb retains in-frame clones only, with some absent. This table holds roughly 180,000 clones, around 82% found once. The source material was peripheral blood. Receptors were obtained from a man older than 75 with COVID-19, enrolled during active disease. Both conserved end residues are part of each CDR3. Fields, in order: D gene, J gene, clone size, V gene, CDR3 DNA, CDR3 protein. A D gene is named only where the DNA matches it firmly. Some rows have no size entry. The others give once, few or many, or a class for an expanded clone.

>.|TRBJ2-7|.|TRBV5-5
TGTGCCAGCAGCTCATCCAGGGAATACGAGCAGTACTTC
CASSSSREYEQYF
>TRBD1|TRBJ1-2|.|TRBV5-4
TGTGCCAGCAGCTCAGCCTACCAGACAGGGGATAACTATGGCTACACCTTC
CASSSAYQTGDNYGYTF
>.|TRBJ1-1|.|TRBV6-2/TRBV6-3
TGTGCCAGCAGTTACTCGAGGGTTTCGATGGCTGAAGCTTTCTTT
CASSYSRVSMAEAFF
>.|TRBJ2-1|.|TRBV14
TGTGCCAGCAGCCAAGAAGGGACTGGAAATGAGCAGTTCTTC
CASSQEGTGNEQFF
>.|TRBJ2-1|.|TRBV7-9
TGTGCCAGCAGCGAGCGGACTTACAATGAGCAGTTCTTC
CASSERTYNEQFF
>.|TRBJ1-1|.|TRBV27
TGTGCCAGCAGTTTATCGAGCAGGGACACTGAAGCTTTCTTT
CASSLSSRDTEAFF
>TRBD1|TRBJ2-2|.|TRBV6-1
TGTGCCAGCAGTGAAATGGACAGGGTCACCGGGGAGCTGTTTTTT
CASSEMDRVTGELFF
>TRBD2|TRBJ2-5|.|TRBV5-1
TGCGCCAGCAGCTGGACTAGCGGGGGCCCACAAGAGACCCAGTACTTC
CASSWTSGGPQETQYF
>TRBD2|TRBJ2-3|.|TRBV11-3
TGTGCCAGCAGCTCCTCTAGGGGCGGGGGAACAGTAGATACGCAGTATTTT
CASSSSRGGGTVDTQYF
>TRBD1|TRBJ1-2|.|TRBV28
TGTGCCAGCAGTCCTATGGGGCGGGACAGGGATGGCTTGTACTATGGCTACACCTTC
CASSPMGRDRDGLYYGYTF
>.|TRBJ1-3|.|TRBV18
TGTGCCAGCTCACCGTCAGGCCTTTCCTCTGGAAACACCATATATTTT
CASSPSGLSSGNTIYF
>.|TRBJ2-7|.|TRBV5-4
TGTGCCAGCAGCTTGGAGTTAGCCGGCGAGCAGTACTTC
CASSLELAGEQYF
>.|TRBJ2-2|.|TRBV28
TGTGCCAGCAGTTTATCCAAAACCGGGGAGCTGTTTTTT
CASSLSKTGELFF
>.|TRBJ1-5|.|TRBV7-2
TGTGCCAGCAGCTTAGAGGCGGGTATGAAGCCCCAGCATTTT
CASSLEAGMKPQHF
>TRBD1|TRBJ1-2|.|TRBV7-9
TGTGCCAGCAGCCTAGGGGACAGGGGGTATGGCTACACCTTC
CASSLGDRGYGYTF
>.|TRBJ2-7|.|TRBV5-5
TGTGCCAGCAGCTTAGCGTTGTGGGGGGCCTACGAGCAGTACTTC
CASSLALWGAYEQYF
>.|TRBJ2-4|.|TRBV21-1
TGTGCCAGCAGCAAAGGGGCAGCGGCTCAGTACTTC
CASSKGAAAQYF
>TRBD1|TRBJ1-2|.|TRBV2
TGTGCCAGCAGGGTGATGGGACAGGACGGCTACACCTTC
CASRVMGQDGYTF
>.|TRBJ1-1|.|TRBV6-5
TGTGCCAGCAGTAAGAACAGGGTGACTGAAGCTTTCTTT
CASSKNRVTEAFF
>.|TRBJ1-2|.|TRBV6-1
TGTGCCAGCAGTGAAACAGGATTTTCTGGCTACACCTTC
CASSETGFSGYTF
>.|TRBJ1-5|.|TRBV6-5
TGTGCCTGCCGACAGGCCTACAATCAGCCCCAGCATTTT
CACRQAYNQPQHF
>TRBD1|TRBJ1-6|.|TRBV5-8
TGTGCCAGCAGCTTCAGGACAGGGGAACCATCACCCCTCCACTTT
CASSFRTGEPSPLHF
>TRBD1|TRBJ1-1|once|TRBV15
TGTGCCACCAGCAGAGATGACAGGGGGCAAAAAGCCGACACTGAAGCTTTCTTT
CATSRDDRGQKADTEAFF
>.|TRBJ1-2|.|TRBV27
TGTGCCAGCAGTTTGTGGCGGGACTATGGCTACACCTTC
CASSLWRDYGYTF
>.|TRBJ1-2|.|TRBV10-3
TGTGCCATCAGTGATCCGGGAGGACTATCCTTC
CAISDPGGLSF
>.|TRBJ1-6|.|TRBV7-2
TGTGCCAGCAGCTTAGCACAGGGAAATTCACCCCTCCACTTT
CASSLAQGNSPLHF
>.|TRBJ1-1|.|TRBV3-1/TRBV3-2
TGTGCCAGCAGCCAAGACGAGTACACTGAAGCTTTCTTT
CASSQDEYTEAFF
>.|TRBJ1-2|.|TRBV20-1
TGCAGTGCTCCGGGGGGGGATGGCTACACCTTC
CSAPGGDGYTF
>.|TRBJ2-4|.|TRBV5-4
TGTGCCAGCAGTTCCGGGACAACCAAAAACATTCAGTACTTC
CASSSGTTKNIQYF
>TRBD1|TRBJ1-2|.|TRBV3-1/TRBV3-2
TGTGCCAGCAGCCGACCGGGACAGGTCTATGGCTACACCTTC
CASSRPGQVYGYTF
>TRBD2|TRBJ2-1|.|TRBV7-3
TGTGCCAGCAGGACCGGACTAGCGGGAGACTACAATGAGCAGTTCTTC
CASRTGLAGDYNEQFF
>TRBD1|TRBJ1-1|.|TRBV6-4
TGTGCCAGCAGCCGGGACGCAGGGGGCACTGAAGCTTTCTTT
CASSRDAGGTEAFF
>TRBD2|TRBJ2-7|.|TRBV27
TGTGCCAGCAAAAGAAGCGGGGGGCCCTACGAGCAGTACTTC
CASKRSGGPYEQYF
>.|TRBJ1-5|once|TRBV29-1
TGCAGCGTTGCGCAGGGCGGTAGCAATCAGCCCCAGCATTTT
CSVAQGGSNQPQHF
>.|TRBJ1-4|.|TRBV29-1
TGCAGCGTTGCTAGACCTAATGAAAAACTGTTTTTT
CSVARPNEKLFF
>TRBD1|TRBJ1-1|.|TRBV2
TGTGCCAGCAGTGCGACAGGGTGGGCTTTCTTT
CASSATGWAFF
>TRBD2|TRBJ2-1|.|TRBV6-5
TGTGCCAGCAGTTCCCGGGGGGGGGAGCAGTTCTTC
CASSSRGGEQFF
>TRBD1|TRBJ1-2|.|TRBV18
TGTGCCAGCTCACCACTGGGACAGTATGGCTACACCTTC
CASSPLGQYGYTF
>.|TRBJ1-5|.|TRBV27
TGTGCCAGCAGTTTAAGGAGACGCGGGGGGACGGTTGATCAGCCCCAGCATTTT
CASSLRRRGGTVDQPQHF